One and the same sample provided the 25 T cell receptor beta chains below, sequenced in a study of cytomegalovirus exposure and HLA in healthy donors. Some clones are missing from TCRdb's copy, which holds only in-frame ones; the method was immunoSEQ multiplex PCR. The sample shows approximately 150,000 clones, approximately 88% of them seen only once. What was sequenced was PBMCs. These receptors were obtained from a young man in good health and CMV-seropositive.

The CDR3 nucleotides are TGTGCCTGGGGGTGGACAGGGACATATGGCTACACCTTC. Residues: CAWGWTGTYGYTF. The chain recombines TRBV30 with TRBJ1-2, with 8 bases that match TRBD1. Germline CDR1 and CDR2: GTSNPN and SVGIG (reference sequence). The CDR3 extends over 13 amino acids. The junction had 7 bases not matched to a gene; V was cut back by 5 bases and J by 5 bases.

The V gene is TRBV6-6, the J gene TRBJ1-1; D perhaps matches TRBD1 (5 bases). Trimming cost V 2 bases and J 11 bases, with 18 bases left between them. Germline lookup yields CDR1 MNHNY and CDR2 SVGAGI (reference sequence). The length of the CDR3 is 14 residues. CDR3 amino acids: CASSYGTGSLGAFF. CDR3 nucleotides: TGTGCCAGCAGTTACGGCACAGGTTCATTGGGTGCTTTCTTT.

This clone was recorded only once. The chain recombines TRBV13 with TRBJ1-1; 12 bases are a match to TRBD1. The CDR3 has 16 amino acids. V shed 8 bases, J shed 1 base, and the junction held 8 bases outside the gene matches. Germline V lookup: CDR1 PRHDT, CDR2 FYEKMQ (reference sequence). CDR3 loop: CASGTGTGGWNTEAFF. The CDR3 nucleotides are TGTGCCAGCGGGACCGGGACAGGGGGCTGGAACACTGAAGCTTTCTTT. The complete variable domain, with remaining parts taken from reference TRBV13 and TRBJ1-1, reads AAGVIQSPRHLIKEKRETATLKCYPIPRHDTVYWYQQGPGQDPQFLISFYEKMQSDKGSIPDRFSAQQFSDYHSELNMSSLELGDSALYFCASGTGTGGWNTEAFFGQGTRLTVV.

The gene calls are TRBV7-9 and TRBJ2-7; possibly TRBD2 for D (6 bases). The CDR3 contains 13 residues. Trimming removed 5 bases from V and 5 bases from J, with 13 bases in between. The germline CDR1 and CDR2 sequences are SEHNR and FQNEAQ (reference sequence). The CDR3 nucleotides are TGTGCCAGCAGCCGTCCAGGGAGGAACGAGCAGTACTTC. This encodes CASSRPGRNEQYF.

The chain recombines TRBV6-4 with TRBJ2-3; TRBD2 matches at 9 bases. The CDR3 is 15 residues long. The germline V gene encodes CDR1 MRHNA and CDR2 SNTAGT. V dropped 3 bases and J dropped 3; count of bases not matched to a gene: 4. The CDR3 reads CASSEEAGGTDTQYF. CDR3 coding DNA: TGTGCCAGCAGTGAAGAAGCGGGGGGTACAGATACGCAGTATTTT.

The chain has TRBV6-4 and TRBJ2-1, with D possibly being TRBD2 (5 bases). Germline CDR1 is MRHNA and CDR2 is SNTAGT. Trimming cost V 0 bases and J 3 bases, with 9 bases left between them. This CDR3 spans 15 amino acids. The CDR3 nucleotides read TGTGCCAGCAGTGACTCGTTAGCGTTCTACAATGAGCAGTTCTTC. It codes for CASSDSLAFYNEQFF.

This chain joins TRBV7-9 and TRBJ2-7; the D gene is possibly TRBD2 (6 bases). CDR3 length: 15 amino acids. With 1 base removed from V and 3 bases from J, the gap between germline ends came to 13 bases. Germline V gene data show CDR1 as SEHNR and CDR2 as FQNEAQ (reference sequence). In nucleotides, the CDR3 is TGTGCCAGCAGCTTAGGGACCGGACTACTCTACGAGCAGTACTTC. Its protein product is CASSLGTGLLYEQYF.

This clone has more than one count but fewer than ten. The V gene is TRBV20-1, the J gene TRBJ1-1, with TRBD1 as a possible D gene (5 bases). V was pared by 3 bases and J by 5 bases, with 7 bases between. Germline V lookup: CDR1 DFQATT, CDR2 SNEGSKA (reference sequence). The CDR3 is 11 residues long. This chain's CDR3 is CSASQGTEAFF. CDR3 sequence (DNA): TGCAGTGCTAGCCAGGGAACTGAAGCTTTCTTT.

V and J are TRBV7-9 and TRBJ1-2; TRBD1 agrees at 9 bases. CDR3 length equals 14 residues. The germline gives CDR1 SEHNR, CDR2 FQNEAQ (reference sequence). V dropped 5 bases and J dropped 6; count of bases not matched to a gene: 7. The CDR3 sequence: CASSPGQGRHGYTF. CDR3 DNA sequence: TGTGCCAGCAGCCCCGGACAGGGGAGGCATGGCTACACCTTC.

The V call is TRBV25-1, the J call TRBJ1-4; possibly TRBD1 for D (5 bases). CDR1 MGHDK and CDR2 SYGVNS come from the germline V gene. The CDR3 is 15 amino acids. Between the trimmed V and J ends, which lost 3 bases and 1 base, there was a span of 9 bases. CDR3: CASSEGRVTNEKLFF. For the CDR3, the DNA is TGTGCCAGCAGTGAGGGCAGGGTAACTAATGAAAAACTGTTTTTT.

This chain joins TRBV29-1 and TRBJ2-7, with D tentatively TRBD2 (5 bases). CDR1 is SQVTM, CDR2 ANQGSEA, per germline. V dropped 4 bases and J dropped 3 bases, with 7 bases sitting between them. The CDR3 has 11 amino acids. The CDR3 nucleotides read TGCAGCGTTGGTGGGAGCTACGAGCAGTACTTC. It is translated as CSVGGSYEQYF.

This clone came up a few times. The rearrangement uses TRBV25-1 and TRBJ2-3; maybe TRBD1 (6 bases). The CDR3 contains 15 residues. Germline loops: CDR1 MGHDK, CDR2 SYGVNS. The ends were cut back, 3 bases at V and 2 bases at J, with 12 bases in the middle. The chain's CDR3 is CASSDFRDNTDTQYF. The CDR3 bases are TGTGCCAGCAGTGATTTCCGGGACAACACAGATACGCAGTATTTT.

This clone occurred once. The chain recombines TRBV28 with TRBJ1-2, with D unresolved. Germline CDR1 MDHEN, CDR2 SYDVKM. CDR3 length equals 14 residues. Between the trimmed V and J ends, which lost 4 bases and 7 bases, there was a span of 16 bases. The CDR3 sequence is CASSSPGRVGGYTF. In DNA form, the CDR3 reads TGTGCCAGCAGTTCCCCAGGTCGTGTAGGTGGCTACACCTTC.

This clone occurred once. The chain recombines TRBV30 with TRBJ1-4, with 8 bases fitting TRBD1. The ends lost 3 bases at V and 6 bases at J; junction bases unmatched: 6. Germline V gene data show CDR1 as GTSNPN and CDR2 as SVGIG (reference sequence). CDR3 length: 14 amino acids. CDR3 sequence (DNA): TGTGCCTGGAGCCACGGGACAGGCGATGAAAAACTGTTTTTT. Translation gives CAWSHGTGDEKLFF.

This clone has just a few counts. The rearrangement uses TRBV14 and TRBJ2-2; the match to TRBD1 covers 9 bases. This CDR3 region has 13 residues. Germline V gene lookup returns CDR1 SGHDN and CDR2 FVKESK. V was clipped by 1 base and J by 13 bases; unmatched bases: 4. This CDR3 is CASSQVGQGGLFF. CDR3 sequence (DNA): TGTGCCAGCAGCCAAGTGGGACAGGGTGGGCTGTTTTTT.

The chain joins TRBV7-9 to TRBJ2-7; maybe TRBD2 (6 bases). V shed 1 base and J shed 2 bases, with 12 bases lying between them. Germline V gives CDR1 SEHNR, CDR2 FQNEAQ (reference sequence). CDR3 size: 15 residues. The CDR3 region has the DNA TGTGCCAGCAGCTTAGTCCAGGAGGGTACCTACGAGCAGTACTTC. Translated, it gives CASSLVQEGTYEQYF.

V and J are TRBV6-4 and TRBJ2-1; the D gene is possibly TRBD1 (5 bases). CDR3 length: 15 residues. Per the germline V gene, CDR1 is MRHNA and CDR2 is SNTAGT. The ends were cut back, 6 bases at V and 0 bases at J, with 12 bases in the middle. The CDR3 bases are TGTGCCAGCAGCCTGACAGAAAGCTCCTACAATGAGCAGTTCTTC. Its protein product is CASSLTESSYNEQFF.

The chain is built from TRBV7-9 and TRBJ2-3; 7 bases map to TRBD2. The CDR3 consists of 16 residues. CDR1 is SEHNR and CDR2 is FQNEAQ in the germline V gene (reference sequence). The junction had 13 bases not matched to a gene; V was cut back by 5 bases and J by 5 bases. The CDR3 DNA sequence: TGTGCCAGCAGCACCATTCAGGGACTACAAGGAGATACGCAGTATTTT. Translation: CASSTIQGLQGDTQYF.

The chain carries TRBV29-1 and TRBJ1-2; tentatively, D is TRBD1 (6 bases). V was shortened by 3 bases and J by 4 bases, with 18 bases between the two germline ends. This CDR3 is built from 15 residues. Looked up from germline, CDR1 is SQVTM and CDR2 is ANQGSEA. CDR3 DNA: TGCAGCGTTGACTCCCTCAGGGGTAATGGCTATGGCTACACCTTC. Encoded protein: CSVDSLRGNGYGYTF.

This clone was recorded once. The chain's CDR3 is CASRLASGPYNEQFF. The CDR3 nucleotides read TGTGCCAGTAGGTTGGCTAGCGGCCCCTACAATGAGCAGTTCTTC. The chain carries TRBV2 and TRBJ2-1; 7 nucleotides align to TRBD2. This CDR3 region has 15 residues. Germline loops: CDR1 SNHLY, CDR2 FYNNEI. The junction had 10 bases not matched to a gene; V was cut back by 9 bases and J by 2 bases. Drawing the rest from reference TRBV2 and TRBJ2-1, the complete variable domain is EPEVTQTPSHQVTQMGQEVILRCVPISNHLYFYWYRQILGQKVEFLVSFYNNEISEKSEIFDDQFSVERPDGSNFTLKIRSTKLEDSAMYFCASRLASGPYNEQFFGPGTRLTVL.

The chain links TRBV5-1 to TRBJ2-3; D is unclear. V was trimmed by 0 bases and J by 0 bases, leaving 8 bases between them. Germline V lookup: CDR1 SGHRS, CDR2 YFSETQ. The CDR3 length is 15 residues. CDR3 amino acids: CASSLAGPSTDTQYF. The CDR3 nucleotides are TGCGCCAGCAGCTTGGCGGGTCCCAGCACAGATACGCAGTATTTT.

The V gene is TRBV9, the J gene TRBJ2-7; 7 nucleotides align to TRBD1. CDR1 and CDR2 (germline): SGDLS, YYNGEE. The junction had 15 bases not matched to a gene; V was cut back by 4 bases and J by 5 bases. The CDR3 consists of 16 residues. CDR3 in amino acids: CASSLTRQGNKDEQYF. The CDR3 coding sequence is TGTGCCAGCAGCCTTACCCGACAGGGAAATAAGGACGAGCAGTACTTC.

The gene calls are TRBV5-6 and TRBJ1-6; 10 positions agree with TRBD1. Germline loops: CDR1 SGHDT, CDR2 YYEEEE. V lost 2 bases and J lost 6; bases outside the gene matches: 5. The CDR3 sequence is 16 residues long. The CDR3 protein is CASSFRDRGANSPLHF. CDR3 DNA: TGTGCCAGCAGCTTCCGGGACAGGGGCGCTAATTCACCCCTCCACTTT.

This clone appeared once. CDR3 nucleotide sequence: TGTGCCAGCAGCTTTATTGCGGGATCGAGGCAGCCCCAGCATTTT. It specifies CASSFIAGSRQPQHF. The chain recombines TRBV7-2 with TRBJ1-5; D is undetermined. V was cut by 3 bases and J by 7 bases, with 16 bases left in between. CDR3 length: 15 residues. Per the germline V gene, CDR1 is SGHTA and CDR2 is FQGNSA.

The CDR3 coding sequence is TGTGCCAGCAGTGCGCAGGGAGGCACTGAAGCTTTCTTT. It yields the protein CASSAQGGTEAFF. The genes are TRBV25-1 and TRBJ1-1; D might be TRBD1 (5 bases). Germline V lookup: CDR1 MGHDK, CDR2 SYGVNS. V lost 4 bases and J lost 4, with 10 bases in between. The CDR3 covers 13 residues.